Presented here are 7 T cell receptor beta chains from one specimen sequenced in a study of T cells in Graves' hyperthyroidism and ophthalmopathy. From RNA transcripts, TCR beta CDR3 regions were amplified. First-round RT-PCR of the TCR CDR3 relied on the HTBI primer set. TCRdb fed the multiplex PCR reads into MiXCR, producing one record per CDR3 protein. The sample holds under 350,000 distinct CDR3 sequences, about 17% seen once. Sequenced material: blood. The receptors were gathered from a woman aged 55-69 years with Graves' ophthalmopathy.

The J gene is TRBJ2-7, the V gene TRBV4-1; 9 nucleotides match TRBD1. Germline CDR1 and CDR2: MGHRA and YSYEKL. Trimming took 5 bases from V and 4 from J; bases not matched to a gene: 6. The CDR3 contains 14 residues. DNA for the CDR3: TGCGCCAGCAGCTCCCGGGACAGGGAATACGAGCAGTACTTC. Protein: CASSSRDREYEQYF.

This clonotype turned up a few times. The chain combines TRBV7-3 with TRBJ2-1; D possibly corresponds to TRBD1 (6 bases). Trimming removed 1 base from V and 4 bases from J, with 11 bases in between. In germline, CDR1 is SGHTA, CDR2 FQGTGA. The CDR3 is 15 amino acids. The CDR3 DNA sequence: TGTGCCAGCAGCTTAATGAGCAGGGGTTACAATGAGCAGTTCTTC. Translation: CASSLMSRGYNEQFF.

This clonotype was seen more than once but under ten times. A single base separates this from a much larger clone, so it may be a read error. The J gene is TRBJ1-1, the V gene TRBV6-5, with D maybe TRBD1 (5 bases). Trimming stripped 4 bases from V and 3 bases from J, with 15 bases between. The CDR3 has 15 amino acids. Germline V gene sequence: CDR1 MNHEY, CDR2 SVGAGI. The CDR3 region is CASSWRGVGHTEAFF. The DNA of the CDR3 is TGTGCCAGCAGTTGGCGAGGGGTTGGACACACTGAAGCTTTCTTT.

This clonotype appeared many times. The J gene is TRBJ2-2, the V gene TRBV7-2; tentatively, D is TRBD1 (6 bases). Germline assignment: CDR1 SGHTA and CDR2 FQGNSA. V was shortened by 3 bases and J by 1 base, with 9 bases between the two germline ends. This CDR3 has 15 amino acids. Written as DNA, the CDR3 is TGTGCCAGCAGCTTGGGCAGGGGGAACACCGGGGAGCTGTTTTTT. The encoded protein is CASSLGRGNTGELFF.

This clonotype was observed at least ten times. This chain links TRBV7-2 with TRBJ2-5; TRBD2 matches 11 bases. V lost 5 bases and J lost 5; bases outside the gene matches: 10. The CDR3 is made up of 16 amino acids. The germline gives CDR1 SGHTA, CDR2 FQGNSA. DNA for the CDR3: TGTGCCAGCAGCGGGAGTAGCGGGGGGGTATTTGAGACCCAGTACTTC. This codes for CASSGSSGGVFETQYF.

The chain carries TRBV5-1 and TRBJ2-3, with D hard to call. Trimming stripped 4 bases from V and 6 bases from J, with 6 bases between. Germline V gene data show CDR1 as SGHRS and CDR2 as YFSETQ. The CDR3 is made up of 11 amino acids. Written as DNA, the CDR3 is TGCGCCAGCAGCGGCGACGATACGCAGTATTTT. This codes for CASSGDDTQYF.

This clonotype was seen many times. The rearrangement uses TRBV10-2 and TRBJ1-5; 9 nucleotides line up with TRBD1. Germline V gene sequence: CDR1 WSHSY, CDR2 SAAADI. CDR3 length equals 15 residues. Trimming took 6 bases from V and 7 from J; bases not matched to a gene: 10. DNA for the CDR3: TGCGCCAGCAGCAGGTCAAACAGGGGGCGGCAGCCCCAGCATTTT. This sequence encodes CASSRSNRGRQPQHF.